Listed below are T cell receptor beta chains from one sample, sequenced in a study of cytomegalovirus exposure and HLA in healthy donors. Method: immunoSEQ multiplex PCR; TCRdb's copy keeps in-frame clones and lacks some. Of approximately 98,000 clones in the sample, around 75% are singletons; the top ten hold approximately 9.9%. Material: PBMCs. The receptors here all came from a man aged 18 to 29 in good health and CMV-seropositive. Both conserved end residues are part of each CDR3. Each record gives: J gene, D gene, V gene, clone size, CDR3 DNA, CDR3 protein. D genes are given only for firm matches. Only some rows state a clone size, as once, few, many or a class for expanded clones.

TRBJ2-3,TRBD2,TRBV19,.,TGTGCCAGTAGTACGCCGGGACTAGCGGGGGGCGCAGATACGCAGTATTTT,CASSTPGLAGGADTQYF
TRBJ1-6,.,TRBV4-1,few,TGCGCCAGCAGCCTGGACATCAGCTCCTATAATTCACCCCTCCACTTT,CASSLDISSYNSPLHF
TRBJ2-7,TRBD1,TRBV11-2,.,TGTGCCAGCAGCCCGACAGGGAGCTACGAGCAGTACTTC,CASSPTGSYEQYF
TRBJ2-7,.,TRBV9,.,TGTGCCAGCAGCGCACCCGGGGAAGGTTCGTTAGAGCAGTACTTC,CASSAPGEGSLEQYF
TRBJ2-7,TRBD2,TRBV13,.,TGTGCCACCTTAACTCTTAGCGGGGGCGGGAACGAGCAGTACTTC,CATLTLSGGGNEQYF
TRBJ1-3,.,TRBV2,.,TGTGCCAGCAGTGGACAACCAGGCACCATATATTTT,CASSGQPGTIYF
TRBJ2-7,.,TRBV11-2,few,TGTGCCAGCAGCTTCCCCCGACAGGTGGTTACCTACGAGCAGTACTTC,CASSFPRQVVTYEQYF
TRBJ1-3,TRBD1,TRBV7-6,.,TGTGCCAGCAGCCCACTGGGACAGCCTATTGGAAACACCATATATTTT,CASSPLGQPIGNTIYF
TRBJ2-5,TRBD1,TRBV7-9,.,TGTGCCAGCAGCTCAGGACAGGCTGAGACCCAGTACTTC,CASSSGQAETQYF
TRBJ1-2,TRBD1,TRBV25-1,.,TGTGCCAGCAGTGAGAGACAGGGGGTAGGCTATGGCTACACCTTC,CASSERQGVGYGYTF
TRBJ1-4,.,TRBV19,.,TGTGCCAGTAGTTCGGACACATCTAATGAAAAACTGTTTTTT,CASSSDTSNEKLFF
TRBJ1-4,TRBD1,TRBV5-1,.,TGCGCCAGCAGCATGGGACAGTCAGCAACTAATGAAAAACTGTTTTTT,CASSMGQSATNEKLFF
TRBJ1-3,.,TRBV27,once,TGTGCCAGCACCTCTATGGAGGGGGGAAACACCATATATTTT,CASTSMEGGNTIYF
TRBJ1-5,TRBD1,TRBV10-1,.,TGCGCCTGGCCGGGACAGCCTAATCAGCCCCAGCATTTT,CAWPGQPNQPQHF
TRBJ2-1,TRBD2,TRBV29-1,.,TGCAGCGTGGTAGCGGGGGGCTCCTACAATGAGCAGTTCTTC,CSVVAGGSYNEQFF
TRBJ1-1,TRBD1,TRBV6-4,.,TGTGCCAGCAGGCACCATCCGGGACAGGGGAACACTGAAGCTTTCTTT,CASRHHPGQGNTEAFF
TRBJ2-7,TRBD2,TRBV16,.,TGTGCCAGCAGCCCCACGGCGGGGGGATACGAGCAGTACTTC,CASSPTAGGYEQYF
TRBJ2-5,.,TRBV15,.,TGTGCCACCAGCGGGGCTGGGGGGAAGGTGACCCAGTACTTC,CATSGAGGKVTQYF
TRBJ1-6,.,TRBV30,few,TGTGCCTGGAGTGAGGGGTCTATGCATAATTCACCCCTCCACTTT,CAWSEGSMHNSPLHF
TRBJ1-5,TRBD1,TRBV15,few,TGTGCCACCAGCGTAGGACAGGAAAATCAGCCCCAGCATTTT,CATSVGQENQPQHF
TRBJ1-1,TRBD1,TRBV5-1,once,TGCGCCAGCAGGGCAGGGGGCATGATGAACACTGAAGCTTTCTTT,CASRAGGMMNTEAFF
TRBJ2-1,TRBD1,TRBV7-9,.,TGTGCCAGCAGCTCGACAGGGGGCAATCTCGATGAGCAGTTCTTC,CASSSTGGNLDEQFF
TRBJ2-5,TRBD1,TRBV5-6,.,TGTGCCAGCAGCTTACGACAGGGTCCGGAGACCCAGTACTTC,CASSLRQGPETQYF
TRBJ2-3,TRBD2,TRBV5-1,.,TGCGCCAGCAGCTTTGAGCGGGGGGGCACAGATACGCAGTATTTT,CASSFERGGTDTQYF
TRBJ2-3,.,TRBV7-9,.,TGTGCCAGCAGCTTCACTAGCTCTGTCATAGATACGCAGTATTTT,CASSFTSSVIDTQYF
TRBJ2-7,TRBD1,TRBV13,.,TGTGCCAGCAGGCTTGGGACAGGGGGGTCCTCCTACGAGCAGTACTTC,CASRLGTGGSSYEQYF
TRBJ2-1,TRBD2,TRBV7-8,.,TGTGCCAGCAGCCTTGGACTAGTCCCCAATGAGCAGTTCTTC,CASSLGLVPNEQFF
TRBJ2-3,.,TRBV27,once,TGTGCCAGCAGTCCGGGGACTGAGAGTACGCAGTATTTT,CASSPGTESTQYF
TRBJ1-6,.,TRBV6-1,.,TGTGCCAGCAGTGATCCAGGGGAGAATAGACCCCTCCACTTT,CASSDPGENRPLHF
TRBJ2-1,TRBD1,TRBV7-9,.,TGTGCCAGCAGCTTAGCGCAGGGGGTTATAAGTGAGCAGTTCTTC,CASSLAQGVISEQFF
TRBJ1-1,TRBD1,TRBV28,.,TGTGCCAGCAGGCCAGGGGGGATGAACACTGAAGCTTTCTTT,CASRPGGMNTEAFF
TRBJ2-3,TRBD2,TRBV19,.,TGTGCCAGTAGTATGGGCCTTAAGACTAACGGACTAGCGTTCACAGATACGCAGTATTTT,CASSMGLKTNGLAFTDTQYF
TRBJ2-1,TRBD1,TRBV28,.,TGTGCCAGTAGACAGGGTAATGAGCAGTTCTTC,CASRQGNEQFF
TRBJ1-1,TRBD1,TRBV28,.,TGTGCCAGCAAACAGGGGTACACTGAAGCTTTCTTT,CASKQGYTEAFF
TRBJ2-1,.,TRBV10-3,.,TGTGCCATCAGTGAGTCTAATAACAGCCCGGATGAGCAGTTCTTC,CAISESNNSPDEQFF
TRBJ2-7,TRBD1,TRBV30,.,TGTGCCTGGGAGGGACAGGGGACGGAATACGAGCAGTACTTC,CAWEGQGTEYEQYF
TRBJ2-3,TRBD1,TRBV5-1,.,TGCGCCAGCAGTTTGGGACAGGGGCACACAGATACGCAGTATTTT,CASSLGQGHTDTQYF
TRBJ2-7,.,TRBV7-9,.,TGTGCCAGCAGCTTCGGAGGGGCACCAACCTCCTACGAGCAGTACTTC,CASSFGGAPTSYEQYF
TRBJ2-1,.,TRBV2,.,TGTGCCAGCAGTCGGAGTTTTCTCAATGAGCAGTTCTTC,CASSRSFLNEQFF
TRBJ1-3,.,TRBV6-6,.,TGTGCCAGCAGTTCCACAGGGCGGAGAAACACCATATATTTT,CASSSTGRRNTIYF
TRBJ2-3,.,TRBV19,.,TGTGCCAGTAGTATCAGGGCAGATACGCAGTATTTT,CASSIRADTQYF
TRBJ2-2,TRBD2,TRBV5-1,.,TGCGCCAGCAGCCCAGGACTAGCGCCTGGCGGGGAGCTGTTTTTT,CASSPGLAPGGELFF
TRBJ1-5,.,TRBV15,.,TGTGCCACCAGCAGATCTTCCGGGTCTCTAAGCAATCAGCCCCAGCATTTT,CATSRSSGSLSNQPQHF